This TCR beta chain was recorded in a study of shared clonotypes between healthy human individuals. Clones were read by immunoSEQ multiplex PCR, and TCRdb kept only the in-frame ones, dropping some. The sample lists about 1 million clones, about 75% occurring once. V lost 6 bases, J lost 4 bases, and 7 bases lay in between. This CDR3 spans 13 amino acids. CDR1 and CDR2 (germline): MNHEY, SVGAGI. Source material: memory CD4+ T cells sorted from blood. Specified subset: CD45RA-negative fraction. The chain has TRBV6-5 and TRBJ1-6; D gene ambiguous. The clonotype was recovered from a man between 18 and 29 years old in good health. CDR3 DNA sequence: TGTGCCAGCAGCTCACCTTATAATTCACCCCTCCACTTT. It yields the protein CASSSPYNSPLHF.